This TCR beta chain originates from a study of T cell responses to AZD1222 COVID-19 vaccine. Points from the study as a whole: Two doses of AZD1222 preceded a rise in Spike-specific TCR breadth and depth. Seropositivity was recorded at baseline in only a handful of AZD1222 recipients. Among spike-specific TCRs, nearly half reportedly target unmutated variant regions.

Trimming left V 7 bases short and J 9 bases short, with 19 bases between. Germline lookup yields CDR1 LNHDA and CDR2 SQIVND (reference sequence). The CDR3 totals 14 residues. This clone has a single count. Antigen: not known. Clones were sequenced by immunoSEQ multiplex PCR, and TCRdb holds only the in-frame ones, with some missing. The data contain roughly 150,000 clones, about 93% of them singletons. This sequence joins TRBV19 and TRBJ2-1; D ambiguous. The source is an adult in good health. Sequencing used peripheral blood, obtained on day 0 of AZD1222 vaccination. The CDR3 coding sequence is TGTGCCAGTACCCCGGATAGGGCGATGAGTGAGCAGTTCTTC. Amino acids: CASTPDRAMSEQFF.